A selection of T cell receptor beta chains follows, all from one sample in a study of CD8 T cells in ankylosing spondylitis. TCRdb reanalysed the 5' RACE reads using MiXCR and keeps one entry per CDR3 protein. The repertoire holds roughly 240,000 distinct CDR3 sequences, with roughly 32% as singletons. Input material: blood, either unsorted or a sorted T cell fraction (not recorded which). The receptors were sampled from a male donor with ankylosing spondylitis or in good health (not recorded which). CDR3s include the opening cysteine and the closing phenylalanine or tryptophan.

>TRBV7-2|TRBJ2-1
CASSLVGGALAEQFF
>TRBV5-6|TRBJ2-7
CASSLRSSGIGRGYEQYF
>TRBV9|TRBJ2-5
CASSPVGAGETQYF
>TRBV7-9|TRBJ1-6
CASSPGQGSSPLHF
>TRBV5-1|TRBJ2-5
CASSYSSGQETQYF
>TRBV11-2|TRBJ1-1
CASSPTRTGEAFF
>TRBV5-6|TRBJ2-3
CASSRRGYGDTQYF
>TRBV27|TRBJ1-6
CASGGRRDNSPLHF
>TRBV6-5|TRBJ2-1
CASSYSIGMGDISYNEQFF
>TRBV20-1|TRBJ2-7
CSARGRGRNYEQYF
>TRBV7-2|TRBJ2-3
CASSMTSGGVTDTQYF
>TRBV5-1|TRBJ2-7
CASSSGARQYF
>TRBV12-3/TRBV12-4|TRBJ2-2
CASSFIGPGELFF
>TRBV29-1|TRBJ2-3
CSVERPPGTDTQYF
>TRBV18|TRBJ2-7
CASSPPRLAGPPYEQYF
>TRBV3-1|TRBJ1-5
CASSQDWDQPQHF
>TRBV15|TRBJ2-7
CATSSPMFSYEQYF
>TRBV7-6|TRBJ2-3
CASSPHPTGARTDTQYF
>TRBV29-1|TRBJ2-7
CSVDSGNSLYEQYF
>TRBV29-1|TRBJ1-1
CSARTGAWMNTEAFF
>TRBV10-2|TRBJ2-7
CASSEVFGPSGGSNF
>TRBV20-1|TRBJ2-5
CSPGTDQETQYF
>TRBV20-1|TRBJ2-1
CSALSGGYYNEQFF
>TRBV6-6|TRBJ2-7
CASCWRGAGEQYF
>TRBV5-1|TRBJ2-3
CASSLEGQKYTDTQYF
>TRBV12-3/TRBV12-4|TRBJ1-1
CASSFVIDRNRPLNTEAFF
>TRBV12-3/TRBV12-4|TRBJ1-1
CASRTLNTEAFF
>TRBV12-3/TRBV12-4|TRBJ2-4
CASSLVPGLGIQYF
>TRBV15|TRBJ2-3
CATSRDAKSTDTQYF
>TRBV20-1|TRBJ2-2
CSATHQTGELFF
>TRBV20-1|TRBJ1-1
CSAHSGTGDTEAFF
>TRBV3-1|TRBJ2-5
CASSQGFLGLQETQYF
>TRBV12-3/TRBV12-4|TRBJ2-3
CASSLARRETDTQYF
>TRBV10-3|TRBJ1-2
CAIDTNYGYTF
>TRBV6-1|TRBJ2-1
CASTETTGVTYNEQFF
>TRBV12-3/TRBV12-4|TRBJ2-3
CASSLTRYTDTQYF
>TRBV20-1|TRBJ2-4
CSALRRSGGTKNIQYF
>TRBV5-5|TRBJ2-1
CASRGQGSNEQFF
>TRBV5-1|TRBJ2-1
CASSLGLAGGSYNEQFF
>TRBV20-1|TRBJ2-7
CSARPRQTTPEQYF
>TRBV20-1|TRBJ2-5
CSASVSRRGGWETQYF
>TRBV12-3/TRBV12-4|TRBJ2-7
CASSDGQSSSYEQYF
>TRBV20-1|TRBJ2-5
CSARKAGGGWETQYF